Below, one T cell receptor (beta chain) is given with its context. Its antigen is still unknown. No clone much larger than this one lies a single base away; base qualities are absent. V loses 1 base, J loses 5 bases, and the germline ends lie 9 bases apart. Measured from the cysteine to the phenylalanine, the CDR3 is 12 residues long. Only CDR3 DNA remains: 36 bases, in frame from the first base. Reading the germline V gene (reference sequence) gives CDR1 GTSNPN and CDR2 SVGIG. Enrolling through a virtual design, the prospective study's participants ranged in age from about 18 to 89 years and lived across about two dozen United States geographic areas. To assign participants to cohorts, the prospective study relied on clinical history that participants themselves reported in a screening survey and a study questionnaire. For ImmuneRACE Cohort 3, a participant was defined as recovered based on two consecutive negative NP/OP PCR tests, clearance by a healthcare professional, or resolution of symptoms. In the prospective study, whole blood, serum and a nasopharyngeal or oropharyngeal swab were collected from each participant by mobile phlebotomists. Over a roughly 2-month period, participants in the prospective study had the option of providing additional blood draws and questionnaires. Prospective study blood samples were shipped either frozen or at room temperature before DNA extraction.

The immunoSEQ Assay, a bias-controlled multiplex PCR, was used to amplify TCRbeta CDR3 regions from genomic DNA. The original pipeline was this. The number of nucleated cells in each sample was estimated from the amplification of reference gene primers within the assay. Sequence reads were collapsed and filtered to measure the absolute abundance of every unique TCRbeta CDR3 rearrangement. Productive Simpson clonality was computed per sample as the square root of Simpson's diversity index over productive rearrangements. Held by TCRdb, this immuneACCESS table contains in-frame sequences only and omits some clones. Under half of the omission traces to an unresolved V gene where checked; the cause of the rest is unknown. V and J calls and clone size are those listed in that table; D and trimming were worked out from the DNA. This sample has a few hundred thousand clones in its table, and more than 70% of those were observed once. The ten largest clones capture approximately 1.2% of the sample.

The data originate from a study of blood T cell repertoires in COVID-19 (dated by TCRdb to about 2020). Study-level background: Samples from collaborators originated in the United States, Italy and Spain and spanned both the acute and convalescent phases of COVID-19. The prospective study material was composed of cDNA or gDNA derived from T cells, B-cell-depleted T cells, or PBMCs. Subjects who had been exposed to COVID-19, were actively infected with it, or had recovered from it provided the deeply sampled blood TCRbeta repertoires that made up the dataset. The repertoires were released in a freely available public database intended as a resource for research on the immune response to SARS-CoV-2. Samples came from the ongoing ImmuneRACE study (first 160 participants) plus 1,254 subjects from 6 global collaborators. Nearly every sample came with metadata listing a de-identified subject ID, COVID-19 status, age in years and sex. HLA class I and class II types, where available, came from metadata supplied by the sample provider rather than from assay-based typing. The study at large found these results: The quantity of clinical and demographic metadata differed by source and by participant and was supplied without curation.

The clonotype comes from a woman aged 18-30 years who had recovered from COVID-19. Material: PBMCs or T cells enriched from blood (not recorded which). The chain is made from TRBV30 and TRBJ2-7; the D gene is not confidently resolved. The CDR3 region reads CAWSGQRDEQYF. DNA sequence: TGTGCCTGGAGTGGCCAACGGGACGAGCAGTACTTC.